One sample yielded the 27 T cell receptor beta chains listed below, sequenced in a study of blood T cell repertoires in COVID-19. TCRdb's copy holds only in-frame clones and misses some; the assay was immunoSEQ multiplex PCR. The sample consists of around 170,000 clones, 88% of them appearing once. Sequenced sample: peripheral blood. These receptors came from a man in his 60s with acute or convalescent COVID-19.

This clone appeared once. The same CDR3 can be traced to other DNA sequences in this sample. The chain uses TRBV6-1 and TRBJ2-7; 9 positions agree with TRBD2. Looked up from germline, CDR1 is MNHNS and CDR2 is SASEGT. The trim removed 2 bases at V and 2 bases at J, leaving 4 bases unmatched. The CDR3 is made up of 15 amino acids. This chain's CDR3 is CASSEQGGGAYEQYV. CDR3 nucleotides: TGTGCCAGCAGTGAACAAGGCGGGGGGGCCTACGAGCAGTACGTC.

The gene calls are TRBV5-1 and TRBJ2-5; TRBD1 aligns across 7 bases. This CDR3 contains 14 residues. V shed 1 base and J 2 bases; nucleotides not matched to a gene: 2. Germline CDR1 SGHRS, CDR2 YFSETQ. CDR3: CASSLRTGQETQYF. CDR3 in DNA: TGCGCCAGCAGCTTGAGGACAGGACAAGAGACCCAGTACTTC.

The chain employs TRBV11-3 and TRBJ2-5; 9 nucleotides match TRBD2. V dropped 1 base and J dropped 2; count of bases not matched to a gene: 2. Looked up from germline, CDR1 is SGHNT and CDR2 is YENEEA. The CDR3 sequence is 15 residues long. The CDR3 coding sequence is TGTGCCAGCAGCTTAGGACTAGCGGAGCAAGAGACCCAGTACTTC. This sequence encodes CASSLGLAEQETQYF. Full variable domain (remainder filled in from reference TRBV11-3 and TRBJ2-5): EAGVVQSPRYKIIEKKQPVAFWCNPISGHNTLYWYLQNLGQGPELLIRYENEEAVDDSQLPKDRFSAERLKGVDSTLKIQPAELGDSAVYLCASSLGLAEQETQYFGPGTRLLVL.

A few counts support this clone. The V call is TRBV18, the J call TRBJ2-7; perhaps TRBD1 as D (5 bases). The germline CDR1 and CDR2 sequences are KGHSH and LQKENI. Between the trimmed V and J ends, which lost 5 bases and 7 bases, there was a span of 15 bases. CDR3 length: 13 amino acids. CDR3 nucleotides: TGTGCCAGCTCAGAAGGGGTCGAGACGGAGCAGTACTTC. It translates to CASSEGVETEQYF.

The CDR3 protein is CASSPQTGQAFF. The CDR3 DNA is TGTGCCAGCTCACCCCAGACAGGGCAAGCTTTCTTT. This chain uses TRBV18 with TRBJ1-1; 7 nucleotides match TRBD1. The CDR3 length is 12 residues. From germline, CDR1 is KGHSH and CDR2 LQKENI. The ends lost 3 bases at V and 9 bases at J; junction bases unmatched: 4.

This CDR3 is CASSLSPANYGYTF. The CDR3 nucleotides read TGTGCCAGCAGCTTATCTCCAGCTAACTATGGCTACACCTTC. The chain employs TRBV11-1 and TRBJ1-2, with D uncertain. The CDR3 is made up of 14 amino acids. CDR1 is SGHAT and CDR2 is FQDESV in the germline V gene (reference sequence). V lost 2 bases to trimming and J lost 0 bases, with 7 bases between them.

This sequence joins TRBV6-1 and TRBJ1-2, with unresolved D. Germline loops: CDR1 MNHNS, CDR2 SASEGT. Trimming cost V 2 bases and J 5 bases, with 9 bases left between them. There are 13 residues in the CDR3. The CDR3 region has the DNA TGTGCCAGCAGTGAAAGGACGGGGTATGGCTACACCTTC. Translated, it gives CASSERTGYGYTF.

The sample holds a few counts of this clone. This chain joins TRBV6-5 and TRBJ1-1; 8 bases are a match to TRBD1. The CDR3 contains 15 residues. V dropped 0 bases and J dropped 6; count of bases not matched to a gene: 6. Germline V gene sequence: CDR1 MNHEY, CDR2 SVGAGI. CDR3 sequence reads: CASSYSTQGASEAFF. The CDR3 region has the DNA TGTGCCAGCAGTTACTCTACGCAGGGGGCTTCTGAAGCTTTCTTT.

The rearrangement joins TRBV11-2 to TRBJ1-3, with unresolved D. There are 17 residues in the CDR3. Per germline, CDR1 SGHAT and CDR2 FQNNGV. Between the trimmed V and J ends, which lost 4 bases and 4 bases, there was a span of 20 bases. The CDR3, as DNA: TGTGCCAGCAGCTCCGGACGGGGATCTCTGGGGGGAAACACCATATATTTT. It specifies CASSSGRGSLGGNTIYF.

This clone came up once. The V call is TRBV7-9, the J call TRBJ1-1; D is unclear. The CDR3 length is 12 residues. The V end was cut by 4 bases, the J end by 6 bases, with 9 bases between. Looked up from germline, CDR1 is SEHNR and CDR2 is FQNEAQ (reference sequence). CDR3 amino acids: CASSSGGPEAFF. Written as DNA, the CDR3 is TGTGCCAGCAGCTCCGGTGGGCCTGAAGCTTTCTTT.

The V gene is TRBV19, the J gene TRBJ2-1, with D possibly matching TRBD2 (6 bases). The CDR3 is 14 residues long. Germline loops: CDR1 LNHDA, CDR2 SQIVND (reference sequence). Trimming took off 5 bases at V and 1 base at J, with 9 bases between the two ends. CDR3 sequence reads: CASSPGDSYNEQFF. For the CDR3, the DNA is TGTGCCAGTAGTCCGGGAGATTCCTACAATGAGCAGTTCTTC.

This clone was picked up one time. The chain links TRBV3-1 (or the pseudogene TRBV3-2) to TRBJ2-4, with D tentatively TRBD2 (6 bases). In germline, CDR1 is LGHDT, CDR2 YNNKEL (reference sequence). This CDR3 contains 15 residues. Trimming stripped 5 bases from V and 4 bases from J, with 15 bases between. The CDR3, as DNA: TGTGCCAGCAGCGGGGGAGGTCAAAGAAAAAACATTCAGTACTTC. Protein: CASSGGGQRKNIQYF.

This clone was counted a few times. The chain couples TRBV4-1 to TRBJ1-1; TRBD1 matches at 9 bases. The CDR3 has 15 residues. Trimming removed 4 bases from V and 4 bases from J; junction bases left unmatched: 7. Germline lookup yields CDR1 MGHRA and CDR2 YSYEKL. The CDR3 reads CASSRPGQGFTEAFF. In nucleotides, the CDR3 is TGCGCCAGCAGCCGTCCGGGACAGGGTTTCACTGAAGCTTTCTTT.

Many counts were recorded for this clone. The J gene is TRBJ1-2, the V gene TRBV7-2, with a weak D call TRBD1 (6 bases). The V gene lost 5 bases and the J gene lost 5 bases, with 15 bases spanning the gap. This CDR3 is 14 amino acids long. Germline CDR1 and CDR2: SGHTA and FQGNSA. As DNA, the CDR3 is TGTGCCAGCAGCGCCGGGACACCGATGTATGGCTACACCTTC. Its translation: CASSAGTPMYGYTF.

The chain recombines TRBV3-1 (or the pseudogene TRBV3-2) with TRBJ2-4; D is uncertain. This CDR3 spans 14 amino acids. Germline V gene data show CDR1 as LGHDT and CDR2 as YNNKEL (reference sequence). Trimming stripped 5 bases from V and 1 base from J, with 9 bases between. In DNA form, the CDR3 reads TGTGCCAGCAGCGCTGCAGTGGCCAAAAACATTCAGTACTTC. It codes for CASSAAVAKNIQYF.

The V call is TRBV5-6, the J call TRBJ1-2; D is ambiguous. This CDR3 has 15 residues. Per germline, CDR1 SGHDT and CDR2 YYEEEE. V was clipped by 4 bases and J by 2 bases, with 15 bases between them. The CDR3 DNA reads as TGTGCCAGCAGCGGCGGACTCACGAGGAACTATGGCTACACCTTC. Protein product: CASSGGLTRNYGYTF.

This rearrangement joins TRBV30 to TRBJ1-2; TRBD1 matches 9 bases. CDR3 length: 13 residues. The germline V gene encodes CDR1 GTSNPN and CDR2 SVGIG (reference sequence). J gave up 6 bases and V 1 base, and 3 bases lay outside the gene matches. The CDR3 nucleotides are TGTGCCTGGAGTGAACAGGGGGCGCATGGCTACACCTTC. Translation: CAWSEQGAHGYTF.

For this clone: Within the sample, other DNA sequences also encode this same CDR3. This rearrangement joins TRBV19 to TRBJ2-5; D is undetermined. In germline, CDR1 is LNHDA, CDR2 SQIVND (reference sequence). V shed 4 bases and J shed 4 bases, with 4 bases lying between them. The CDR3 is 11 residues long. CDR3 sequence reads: CASSSRETQYF. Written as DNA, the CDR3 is TGTGCCAGTAGTAGTAGAGAGACCCAGTACTTC.

CDR3: CASRDTRGRNTGELFF. CDR3 DNA: TGCGCCAGCAGAGATACCAGGGGGCGGAACACCGGGGAGCTGTTTTTT. This chain uses TRBV5-1 with TRBJ2-2; the match to TRBD1 covers 8 bases. Germline loops: CDR1 SGHRS, CDR2 YFSETQ. This CDR3 is built from 16 residues. V shed 5 bases and J 1 base; nucleotides not matched to a gene: 7.

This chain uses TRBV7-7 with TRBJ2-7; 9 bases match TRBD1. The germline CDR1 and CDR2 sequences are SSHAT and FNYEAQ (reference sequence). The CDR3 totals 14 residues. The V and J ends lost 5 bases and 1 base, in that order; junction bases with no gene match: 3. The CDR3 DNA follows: TGTGCCAGCAGCGTGGACAGGGGATCCTACGAGCAGTACTTC. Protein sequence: CASSVDRGSYEQYF.

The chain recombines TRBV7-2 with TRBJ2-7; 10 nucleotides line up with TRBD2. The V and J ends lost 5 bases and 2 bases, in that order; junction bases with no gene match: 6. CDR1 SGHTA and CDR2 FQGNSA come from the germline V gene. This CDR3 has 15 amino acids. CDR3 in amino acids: CASSTKAGGPYEQYF. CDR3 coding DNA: TGTGCCAGCAGCACAAAAGCGGGAGGGCCCTACGAGCAGTACTTC.

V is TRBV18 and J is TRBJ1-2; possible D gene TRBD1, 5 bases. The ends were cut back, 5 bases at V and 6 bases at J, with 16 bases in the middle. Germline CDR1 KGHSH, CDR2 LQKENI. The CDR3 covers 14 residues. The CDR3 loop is CASSITQGGDGYTF. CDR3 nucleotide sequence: TGTGCCAGCTCAATTACCCAGGGAGGGGATGGCTACACCTTC.

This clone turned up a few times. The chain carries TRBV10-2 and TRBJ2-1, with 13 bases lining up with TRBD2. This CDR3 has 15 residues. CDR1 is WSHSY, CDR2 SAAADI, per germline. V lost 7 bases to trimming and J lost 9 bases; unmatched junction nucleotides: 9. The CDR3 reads CASMRRLAGGREQFF. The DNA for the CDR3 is TGCGCCAGCATGCGGCGACTAGCGGGGGGCCGTGAGCAGTTCTTC.

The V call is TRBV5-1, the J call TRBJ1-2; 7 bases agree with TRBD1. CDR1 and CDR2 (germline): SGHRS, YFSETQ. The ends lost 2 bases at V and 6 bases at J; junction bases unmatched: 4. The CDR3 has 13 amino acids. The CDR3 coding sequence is TGCGCCAGCAGCTTTGACAGGGATGATGGCTACACCTTC. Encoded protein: CASSFDRDDGYTF. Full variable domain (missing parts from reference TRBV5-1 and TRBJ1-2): KAGVTQTPRYLIKTRGQQVTLSCSPISGHRSVSWYQQTPGQGLQFLFEYFSETQRNKGNFPGRFSGRQFSNSRSEMNVSTLELGDSALYLCASSFDRDDGYTFGSGTRLTVV.

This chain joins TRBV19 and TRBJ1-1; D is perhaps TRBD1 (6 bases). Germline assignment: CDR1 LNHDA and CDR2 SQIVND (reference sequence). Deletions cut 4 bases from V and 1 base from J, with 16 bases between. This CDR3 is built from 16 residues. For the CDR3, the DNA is TGTGCCAGTAGTACCCAGCGGGGGCAGGAGAACACTGAAGCTTTCTTT. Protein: CASSTQRGQENTEAFF.

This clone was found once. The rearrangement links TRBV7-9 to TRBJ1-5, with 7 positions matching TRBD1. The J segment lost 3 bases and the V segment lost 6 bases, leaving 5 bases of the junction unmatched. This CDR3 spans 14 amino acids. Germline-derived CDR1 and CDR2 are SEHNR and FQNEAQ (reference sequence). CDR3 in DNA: TGTGCCAGCAGTCGAAGGGGGCCCAATCAGCCCCAGCATTTT. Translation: CASSRRGPNQPQHF.

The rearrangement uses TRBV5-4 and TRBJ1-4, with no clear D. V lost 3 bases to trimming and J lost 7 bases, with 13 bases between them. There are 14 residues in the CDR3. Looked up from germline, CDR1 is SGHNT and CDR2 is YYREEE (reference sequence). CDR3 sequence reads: CASSSEALGEKLFF. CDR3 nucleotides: TGTGCCAGCAGCTCCGAGGCTCTAGGTGAAAAACTGTTTTTT.